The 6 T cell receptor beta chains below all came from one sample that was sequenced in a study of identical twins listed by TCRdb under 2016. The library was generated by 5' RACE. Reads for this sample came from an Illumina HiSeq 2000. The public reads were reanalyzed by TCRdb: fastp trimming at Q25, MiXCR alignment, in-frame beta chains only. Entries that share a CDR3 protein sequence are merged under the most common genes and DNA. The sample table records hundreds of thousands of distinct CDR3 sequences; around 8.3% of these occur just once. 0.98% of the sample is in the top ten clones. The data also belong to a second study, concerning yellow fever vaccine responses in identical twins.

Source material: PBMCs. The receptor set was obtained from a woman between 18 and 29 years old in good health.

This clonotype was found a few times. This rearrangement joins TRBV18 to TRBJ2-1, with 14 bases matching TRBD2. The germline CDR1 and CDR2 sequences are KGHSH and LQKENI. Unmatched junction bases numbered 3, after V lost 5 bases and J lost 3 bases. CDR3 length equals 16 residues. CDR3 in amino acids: CASSTGLAGVYNEQFF. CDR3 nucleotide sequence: TGTGCCAGCTCAACGGGACTAGCGGGAGTCTACAATGAGCAGTTCTTC. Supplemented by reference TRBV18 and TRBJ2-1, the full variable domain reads NAGVMQNPRHLVRRRGQEARLRCSPMKGHSHVYWYRQLPEEGLKFMVYLQKENIIDESGMPKERFSAEFPKEGPSILRIQQVVRGDSAAYFCASSTGLAGVYNEQFFGPGTRLTVL.

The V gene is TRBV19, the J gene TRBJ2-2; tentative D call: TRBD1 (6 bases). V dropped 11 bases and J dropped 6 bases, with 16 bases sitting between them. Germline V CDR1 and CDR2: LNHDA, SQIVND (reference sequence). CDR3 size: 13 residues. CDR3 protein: CAGGQTGSGELFF. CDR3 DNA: TGTGCCGGAGGACAGACTGGCTCCGGGGAGCTGTTTTTT.

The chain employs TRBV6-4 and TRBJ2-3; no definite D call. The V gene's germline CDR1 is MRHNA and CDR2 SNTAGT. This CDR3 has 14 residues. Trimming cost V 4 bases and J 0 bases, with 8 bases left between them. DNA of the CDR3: TGTGCCAGCAGTGCCAGTATGAGCACAGATACGCAGTATTTT. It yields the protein CASSASMSTDTQYF.

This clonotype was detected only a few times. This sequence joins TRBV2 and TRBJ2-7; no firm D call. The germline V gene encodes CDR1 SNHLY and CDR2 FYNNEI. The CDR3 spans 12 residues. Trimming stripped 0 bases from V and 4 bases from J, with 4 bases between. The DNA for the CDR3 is TGTGCCAGCAGTGAAGCGCGGTACGAGCAGTACTTC. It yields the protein CASSEARYEQYF.

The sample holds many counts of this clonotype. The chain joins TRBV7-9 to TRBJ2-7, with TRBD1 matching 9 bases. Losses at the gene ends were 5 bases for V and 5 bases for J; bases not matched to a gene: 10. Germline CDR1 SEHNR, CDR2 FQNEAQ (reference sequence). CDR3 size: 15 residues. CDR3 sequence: CASSRLGQGDNEQYF. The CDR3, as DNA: TGTGCCAGCAGCCGCCTGGGACAGGGTGACAACGAGCAGTACTTC. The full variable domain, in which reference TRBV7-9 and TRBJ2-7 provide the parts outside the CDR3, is DTGVSQNPRHKITKRGQNVTFRCDPISEHNRLYWYRQTLGQGPEFLTYFQNEAQLEKSRLLSDRFSAERPKGSFSTLEIQRTEQGDSAMYLCASSRLGQGDNEQYFGPGTRLTVT.

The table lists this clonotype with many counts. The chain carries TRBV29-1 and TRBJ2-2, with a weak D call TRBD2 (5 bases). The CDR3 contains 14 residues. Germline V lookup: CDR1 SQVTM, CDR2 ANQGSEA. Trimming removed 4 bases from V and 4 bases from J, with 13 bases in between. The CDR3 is CSVGGARSTGELFF. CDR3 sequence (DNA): TGCAGCGTTGGGGGAGCCAGGTCCACCGGGGAGCTGTTTTTT.